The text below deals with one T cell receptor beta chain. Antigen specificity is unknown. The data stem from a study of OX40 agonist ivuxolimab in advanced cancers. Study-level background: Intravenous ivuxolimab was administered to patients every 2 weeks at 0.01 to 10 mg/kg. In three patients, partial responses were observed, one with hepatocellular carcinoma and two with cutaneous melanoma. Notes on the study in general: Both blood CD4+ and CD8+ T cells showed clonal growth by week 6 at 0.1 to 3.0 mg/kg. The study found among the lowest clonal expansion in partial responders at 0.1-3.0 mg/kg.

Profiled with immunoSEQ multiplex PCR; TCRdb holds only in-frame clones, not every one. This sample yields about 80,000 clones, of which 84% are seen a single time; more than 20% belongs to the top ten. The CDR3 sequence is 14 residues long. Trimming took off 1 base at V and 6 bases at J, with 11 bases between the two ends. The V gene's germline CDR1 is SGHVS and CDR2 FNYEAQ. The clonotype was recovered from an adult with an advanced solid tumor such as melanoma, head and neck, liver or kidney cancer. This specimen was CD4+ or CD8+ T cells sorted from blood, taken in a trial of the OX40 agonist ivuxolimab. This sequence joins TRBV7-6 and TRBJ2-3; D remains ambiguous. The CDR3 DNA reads TGTGCCAGCAGCTTAGGTCGAGGACCCGATACGCAGTATTTT. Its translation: CASSLGRGPDTQYF.